One T cell receptor (beta chain) is described in this entry. TCRdb reprocessed the RT-PCR reads with MiXCR, giving one entry per CDR3 protein. The table lists a few hundred thousand distinct CDR3 sequences, 14% of them singletons. CDR3 size: 13 residues. V lost 6 bases and J 9 bases, leaving 15 bases between the germline ends. This entry belongs to a study of patients and donors after allogeneic stem cell transplantation. The chain employs TRBV12-3 or TRBV12-4 and TRBJ2-1, with a possible D match to TRBD1 (5 bases). Sequencing was performed on blood, either unsorted or a sorted T cell fraction (not recorded which). This sequence originates from a human donor who was either an allogeneic HSCT recipient or a stem cell or donor lymphocyte infusion donor (not recorded which). It is not recorded whose cells these are; they may come from a transplant donor. The CDR3 loop is CASRPDWGGEQFF. DNA for the CDR3: TGTGCCAGCAGACCAGACTGGGGCGGTGAGCAGTTCTTC.